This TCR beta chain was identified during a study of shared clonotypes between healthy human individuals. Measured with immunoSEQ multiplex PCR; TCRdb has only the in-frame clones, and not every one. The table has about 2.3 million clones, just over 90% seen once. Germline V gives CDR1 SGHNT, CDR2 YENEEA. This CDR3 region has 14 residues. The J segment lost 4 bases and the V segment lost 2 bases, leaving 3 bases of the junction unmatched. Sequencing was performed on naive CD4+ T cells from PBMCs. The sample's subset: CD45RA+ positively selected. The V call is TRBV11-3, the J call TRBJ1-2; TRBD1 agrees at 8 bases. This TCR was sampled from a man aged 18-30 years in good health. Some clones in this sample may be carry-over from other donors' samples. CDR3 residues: CASSLRTGPYGYTF. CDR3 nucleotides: TGTGCCAGCAGCTTACGGACAGGGCCCTATGGCTACACCTTC.